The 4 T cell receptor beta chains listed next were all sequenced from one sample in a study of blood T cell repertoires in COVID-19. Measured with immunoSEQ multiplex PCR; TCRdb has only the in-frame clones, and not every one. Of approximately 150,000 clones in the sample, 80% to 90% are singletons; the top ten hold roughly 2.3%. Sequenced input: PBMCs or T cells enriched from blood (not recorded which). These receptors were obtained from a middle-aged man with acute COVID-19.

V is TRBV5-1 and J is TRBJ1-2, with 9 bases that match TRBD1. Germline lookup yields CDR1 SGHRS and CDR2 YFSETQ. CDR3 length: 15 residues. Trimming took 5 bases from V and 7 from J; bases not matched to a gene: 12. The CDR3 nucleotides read TGCGCCAGCAGGGCATCGGACAGGGGAAGTGGTGGCTACACCTTC. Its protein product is CASRASDRGSGGYTF.

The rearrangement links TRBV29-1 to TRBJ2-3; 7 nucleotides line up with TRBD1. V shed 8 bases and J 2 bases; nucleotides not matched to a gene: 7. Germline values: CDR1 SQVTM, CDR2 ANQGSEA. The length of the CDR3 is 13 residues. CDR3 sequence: CSSMQGDTDTQYF. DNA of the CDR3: TGCAGCTCAATGCAGGGGGACACAGATACGCAGTATTTT.

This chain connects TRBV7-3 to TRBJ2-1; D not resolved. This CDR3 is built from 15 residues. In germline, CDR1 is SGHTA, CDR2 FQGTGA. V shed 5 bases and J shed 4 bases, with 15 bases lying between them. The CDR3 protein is CASSPTPWRYNEQFF. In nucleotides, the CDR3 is TGTGCCAGCAGCCCCACCCCATGGCGGTACAATGAGCAGTTCTTC. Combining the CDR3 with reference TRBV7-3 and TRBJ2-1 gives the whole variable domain GAGVSQTPSNKVTEKGKYVELRCDPISGHTALYWYRQSLGQGPEFLIYFQGTGAADDSGLPNDRFFAVRPEGSVSTLKIQRTERGDSAVYLCASSPTPWRYNEQFFGPGTRLTVL.

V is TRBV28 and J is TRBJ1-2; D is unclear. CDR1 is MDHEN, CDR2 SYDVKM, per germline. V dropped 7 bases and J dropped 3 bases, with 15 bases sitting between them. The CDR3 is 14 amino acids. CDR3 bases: TGTGCCAGCATCCTAGCTGGGCGAGACTATGGCTACACCTTC. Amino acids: CASILAGRDYGYTF.